A selection of T cell receptor beta chains follows, all from one sample in a study of blood T cell repertoires in COVID-19. Profiled with immunoSEQ multiplex PCR; TCRdb holds only in-frame clones, not every one. The profile shows over 150,000 clones, roughly 79% of them singletons. Sequencing input: peripheral blood. These receptor sequences come from a woman older than 75 with COVID-19, enrolled during active disease. The CDR3 runs from the conserved cysteine through the conserved F or W. The D gene is left open where the match is weak. Clone size is not always given. Where it is, it says once, few, many or a class for expanded clones.

j_call clone_size v_call d_call cdr3_nt cdr3_aa
TRBJ2-1 few TRBV13 TRBD1 TGTGCCAGCAGCTTATTCGGGGACAGGGGTAGGGGCAATGAGCAGTTCTTC CASSLFGDRGRGNEQFF
TRBJ1-2 . TRBV27 . TGTGCCAGCAGTCCTCGACCCTCCGCGGGGGTGCTTAACTATGGCTACACCTTC CASSPRPSAGVLNYGYTF
TRBJ2-2 . TRBV11-2 . TGTGCCAGCAGCGAAAACAGAAACACCGGGGAGCTGTTTTTT CASSENRNTGELFF
TRBJ1-4 once TRBV5-6 . TGTGCCAGCAGCTTGGAACGGTATGCAGGGGAAAAACTGTTTTTT CASSLERYAGEKLFF
TRBJ1-5 . TRBV21-1 . TGTGCCAGCAGCAAGGAGACAGGGGATAGCAATCAGCCCCAGCATTTT CASSKETGDSNQPQHF
TRBJ1-4 once TRBV4-3 TRBD1 TGCGCCAGCAGCCAAGCCGGGACAGGGAATGAAAAACTGTTTTTT CASSQAGTGNEKLFF
TRBJ2-7 few TRBV5-4 TRBD1 TGTGCCAGCAGCCCGGGACAGACCTACGAGCAGTACTTC CASSPGQTYEQYF
TRBJ2-1 . TRBV6-6 TRBD2 TGTGCCAGCAGTTACAGGACTAGCGGTAACAATGAGCAGTTCTTC CASSYRTSGNNEQFF
TRBJ2-5 . TRBV20-1 . TGCAGTGCTAGTCTACCAGGGTCTATATTTTGGCAAGAGACCCAGTACTTC CSASLPGSIFWQETQYF
TRBJ2-5 . TRBV2 . TGTGCCAGCAGTGAAAGGGGGACCCAGTACTTC CASSERGTQYF
TRBJ2-1 . TRBV5-4 . TGTGCCAGCAGCTTGGGATGGGGCCCCTACAATGAGCAGTTCTTC CASSLGWGPYNEQFF
TRBJ2-5 . TRBV6-5 TRBD2 TGTGCCAGCAGACCTAGCGGGGGCGGAGAGACCCAGTACTTC CASRPSGGGETQYF
TRBJ2-1 . TRBV27 TRBD2 TGTGCCAGCAGTTTAGAGGGTAGCGGGAGAGGATCCCTTAATGAGCAGTTCTTC CASSLEGSGRGSLNEQFF
TRBJ1-2 . TRBV18 . TGTGCCAGCTCACCAATGGAAGGACTACGAGGCTACACCTTC CASSPMEGLRGYTF
TRBJ1-2 . TRBV25-1 . TGTGCCAGCAGGGGGCGCCGGGCCTATGGCTACACCTTC CASRGRRAYGYTF
TRBJ1-1 . TRBV7-9 TRBD1 TGTGCCAGCAGCTTCTCAACAGGGGGCGCTGAAGCTTTCTTT CASSFSTGGAEAFF
TRBJ1-5 . TRBV4-2 . TGTGCCAGCAGCCAAGAGTCGGATCAGCCCCAGCATTTT CASSQESDQPQHF
TRBJ2-3 . TRBV7-6 . TGTGCCAGCAGCTCAGGAGGGGGGGCCACAGATACGCAGTATTTT CASSSGGGATDTQYF
TRBJ2-5 . TRBV18 . TGTGCCAGCTCACCACCATCCAGCGGAGAGACCCAGTACTTC CASSPPSSGETQYF
TRBJ1-5 . TRBV30 . TGTGCCTGGACTAACTTTGGTCAGCCCCAGCATTTT CAWTNFGQPQHF
TRBJ1-6 once TRBV6-2/TRBV6-3 . TGTGCCAGCAGTCGAGGGTCCTATAATTCACCCCTCCACTTT CASSRGSYNSPLHF
TRBJ2-6 . TRBV11-2 TRBD1 TGTGCCAGCAGCCCCCGTTCCGGGCAGGGGGCGTCTGGGGCCAACGTCCTGACTTTC CASSPRSGQGASGANVLTF
TRBJ2-1 . TRBV18 TRBD1 TGTGCCAGCTCACCTCCCTCACCGGGACAGGGAGCGTATGAGCAGTTCTTC CASSPPSPGQGAYEQFF
TRBJ1-5 . TRBV19 TRBD1 TGTGCCAGTAGACATTTGAGGCCAGGGGGCGATCAGCCCCAGCATTTT CASRHLRPGGDQPQHF
TRBJ1-3 few TRBV15 . TGTGCCACCAGCAGAGAGGCGACAGTTTACATCGGAAACACCATATATTTT CATSREATVYIGNTIYF
TRBJ2-7 . TRBV27 TRBD2 TGTGCCAGCAGTCAACGGTCGTTAGCGGGAGGTTCCTACGAGCAGTACTTC CASSQRSLAGGSYEQYF
TRBJ2-2 . TRBV7-2 . TGTGCCAGCAGCCCCTCACTATTTCGAGGCGGGGAGCTGTTTTTT CASSPSLFRGGELFF
TRBJ1-6 few TRBV6-2/TRBV6-3 . TGTGCCAGCAGCGGCAGGAACCAGTATTCACCCCTCCACTTT CASSGRNQYSPLHF
TRBJ1-4 . TRBV12-3/TRBV12-4 TRBD1 TGTGCGAGTACAGGGGGCCCTAATGAAAAACTGTTTTTT CASTGGPNEKLFF